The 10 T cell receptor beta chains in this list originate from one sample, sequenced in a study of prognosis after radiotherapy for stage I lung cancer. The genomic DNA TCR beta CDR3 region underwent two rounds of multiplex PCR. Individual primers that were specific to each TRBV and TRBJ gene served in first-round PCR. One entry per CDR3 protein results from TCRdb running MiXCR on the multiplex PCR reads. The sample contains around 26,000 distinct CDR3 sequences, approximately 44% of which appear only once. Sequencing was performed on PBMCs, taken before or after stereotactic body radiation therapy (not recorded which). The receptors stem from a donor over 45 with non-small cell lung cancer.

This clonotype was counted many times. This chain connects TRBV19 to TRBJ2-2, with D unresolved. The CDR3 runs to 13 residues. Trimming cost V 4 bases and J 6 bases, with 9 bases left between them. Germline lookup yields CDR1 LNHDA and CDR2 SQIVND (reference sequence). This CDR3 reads CASSSMGPGELFF. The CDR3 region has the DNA TGTGCCAGTAGTAGCATGGGCCCCGGGGAGCTGTTTTTT.

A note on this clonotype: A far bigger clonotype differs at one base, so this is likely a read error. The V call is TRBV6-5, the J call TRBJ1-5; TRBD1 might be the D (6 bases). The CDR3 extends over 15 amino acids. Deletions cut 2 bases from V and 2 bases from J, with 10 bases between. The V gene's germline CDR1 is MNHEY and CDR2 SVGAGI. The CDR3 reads CASSYLQGGNQPQHF. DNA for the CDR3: TGTGCCAGCAGTTACCTACAGGGAGGCAATCAGCCCCAGCATTTT.

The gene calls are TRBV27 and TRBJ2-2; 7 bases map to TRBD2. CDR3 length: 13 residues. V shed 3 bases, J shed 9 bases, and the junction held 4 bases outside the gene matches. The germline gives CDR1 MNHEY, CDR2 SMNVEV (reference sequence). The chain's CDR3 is CASSFTSARELFF. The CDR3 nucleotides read TGTGCCAGCAGTTTCACTAGCGCCAGGGAGCTGTTTTTT.

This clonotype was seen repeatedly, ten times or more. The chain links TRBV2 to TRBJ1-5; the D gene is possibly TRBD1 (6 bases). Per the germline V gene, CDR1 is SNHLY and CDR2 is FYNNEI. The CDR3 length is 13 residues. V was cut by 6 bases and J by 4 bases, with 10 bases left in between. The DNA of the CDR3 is TGTGCCAGCAGAGTGACAGGAAATCAGCCCCAGCATTTT. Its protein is CASRVTGNQPQHF.

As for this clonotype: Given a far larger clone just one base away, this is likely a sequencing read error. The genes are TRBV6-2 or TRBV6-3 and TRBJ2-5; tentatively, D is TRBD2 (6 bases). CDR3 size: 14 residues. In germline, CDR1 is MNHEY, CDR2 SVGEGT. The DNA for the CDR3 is TGTGCCAGCAGGGGACTCTTGAGGGGAGAGACCAAGTACTTC. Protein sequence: CASRGLLRGETKYF.

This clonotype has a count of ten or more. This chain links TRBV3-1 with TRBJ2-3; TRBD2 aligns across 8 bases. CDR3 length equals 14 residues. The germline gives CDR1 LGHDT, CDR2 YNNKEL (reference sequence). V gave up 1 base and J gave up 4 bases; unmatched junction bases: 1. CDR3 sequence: CASSQAGGPDTQYF. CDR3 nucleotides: TGTGCCAGCAGCCAAGCGGGAGGGCCAGATACGCAGTATTTT.

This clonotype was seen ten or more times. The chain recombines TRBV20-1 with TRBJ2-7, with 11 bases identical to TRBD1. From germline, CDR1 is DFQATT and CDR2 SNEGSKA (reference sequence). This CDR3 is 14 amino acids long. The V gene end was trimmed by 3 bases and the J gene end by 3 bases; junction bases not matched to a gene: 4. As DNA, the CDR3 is TGCAGTGCTAGGCGGGGGACAGGGGGCTACGAGCAGTACTTC. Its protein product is CSARRGTGGYEQYF.

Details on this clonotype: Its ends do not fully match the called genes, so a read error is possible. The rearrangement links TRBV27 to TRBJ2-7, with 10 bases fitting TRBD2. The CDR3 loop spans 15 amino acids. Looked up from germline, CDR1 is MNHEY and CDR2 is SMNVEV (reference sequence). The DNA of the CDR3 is TGTTCCAGCAGTTTACTGCTAGCGGGGGTCTACGAGCATTACTTC. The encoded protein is CSSSLLLAGVYEHYF.

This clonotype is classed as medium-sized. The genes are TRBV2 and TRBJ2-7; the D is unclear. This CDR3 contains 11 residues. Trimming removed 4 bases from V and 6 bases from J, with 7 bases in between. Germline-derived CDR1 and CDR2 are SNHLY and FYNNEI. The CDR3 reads CASSAQSEQYF. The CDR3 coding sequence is TGTGCCAGCAGTGCGCAGAGCGAGCAGTACTTC.

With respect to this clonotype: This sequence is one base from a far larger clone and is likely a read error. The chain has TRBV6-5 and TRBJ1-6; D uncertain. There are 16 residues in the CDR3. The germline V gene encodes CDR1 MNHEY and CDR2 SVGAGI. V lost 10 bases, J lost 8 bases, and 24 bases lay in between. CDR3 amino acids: CATHLALDRPHSPLHF. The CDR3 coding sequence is TGTGCCACCCACCTGGCCCTGGACCGCCCGCATTCACCCCTCCACTTT.